This T cell receptor beta chain was recorded in a study of cytomegalovirus exposure and HLA in healthy donors (dated by TCRdb to about 2017). In the study overall: In an earlier analysis of roughly 590 of the donors, around 300 Gb of sequence data and 90 million to 120 million unique TCR beta sequences from about 179 million T cells were reported. In a later analysis, previously published TCR beta repertoires from roughly 710 donors were re-analyzed and high-resolution HLA genotyping was added so that TCR occurrence patterns could be studied. Among the roughly 400 genotyped donors, around 81% belonged to the genetic ancestry cluster associated with self-reported Caucasian donors. Typing coverage differed by locus: A, B, C, DRB1 and DQB1 were typed in about 620-640 donors, DQA1 in about 510, DPA1 in over 600, and DPB1 in around 490. The study used immunosequencing to profile the T cell repertoires of under 700 subjects and linked those repertoires to cytomegalovirus serostatus. To predict cytomegalovirus infection status, the study combined high-throughput TCR immunosequencing, statistical association of individual TCRs with disease status, and machine learning. An earlier analysis of 587 of the donors used high-throughput TCR beta sequencing to judge whether each TCR beta V gene segment behaved as functional or pseudogenic. An early release that covered about 600 HLA-typed donors contained approximately 300 gigabases of sequencing data and tens of millions of unique TCR sequences. Because of strong linkage in the cohort, a few DR-DQ haplotypes were treated as single units for association and clustering. The study was designed to test whether signatures of past pathogen exposure could be identified by cataloging public T cell receptors. Donor age, sex, ethnicity and CMV serostatus were collected together with the repertoire data. A later genetic analysis took genome-wide SNP genotypes for 398 of the 666 donors and used that subset as a discovery cohort. All discovery cohort repertoires had been generated on a single sequencing platform. Among roughly 400 genotyped donors of the cohort, an average of about 240,000 unique TCR beta nucleotide sequences were sequenced per donor, 15% to 20% of them non-productive. Rather than using new phenotypic data, the later analysis identified candidate immune exposures from TCR beta sequences and from how often those sequences occurred across donors. A separate validation cohort of 100 to 150 different subjects was used in addition to the roughly 700-subject first cohort. HLA typing covered class I and class II loci at four-digit resolution. Paper-wide results and their limitations: In a later analysis, TCR association rates were found to vary across HLA loci, with the most associated TCRs seen for DRB1 alleles and the fewest for HLA-C alleles. A later genetic analysis reported fewer N-insertions in productive TCRs among donors in an Asian-associated ancestry cluster than the roughly 690-donor mean. In both the original and validation cohorts, the classifier was reported to diagnose cytomegalovirus status with high specificity and sensitivity. When HLA alleles, especially DR and DQ, strongly co-occurred, attributing TCR associations to individual alleles was difficult. Because HLA typing was unavailable for some donors at each locus, only the typed subset was used in association tests. Broadly in line with IMGT annotations, most TCR beta V segments showed up in productive rearrangements about 87% or about 30% of the time in an earlier analysis of some 590 of the donors. The earlier analysis of about 600 of the donors excluded roughly 17 rarely observed V segments, including chromosome 9 orphons, because counts were too low. Specific HLA alleles were associated with 15,000 to 20,000 TCR beta sequences at a false discovery rate of 0.05 in a later analysis. The presence/absence analyses assumed that sequencing depth was roughly uniform across donors, and that assumption may not be true. Because the 87-base-pair reads could not distinguish some IMGT-functional V segments, including TRBV6-2 and TRBV6-3, those segments were excluded. Across donors, most TCR sequences were observed very rarely, whereas some public TCRs were present in many individuals. In a later analysis, HLA-associated TCR beta chains were found to be more clonally expanded and to have lower generation probabilities than equally common non-associated chains. The only immune exposure information available for the cohort was CMV serostatus. A further reported finding was that TCR beta sequences accurately predicted the HLA-A and HLA-B alleles for most subjects in the first cohort. A total of 164 TCR beta chains were listed by the study as associated with cytomegalovirus. In vitro tests confirmed that a few of the cytomegalovirus-associated TCR beta chains recognize cytomegalovirus antigens. In a later analysis, most CMV-associated TCR beta chains were found to appear HLA-restricted, with HLA associations seemingly driven largely by CMV exposure. This cohort had only TCR beta chains sequenced, and the lack of alpha or paired-chain data limited which features could be detected. According to a later analysis, parvovirus B19, influenza, CMV and Epstein-Barr virus appeared linked to several top co-occurrence clusters. Correlated functional status among segregating V segments might reflect linkage disequilibrium, but an unknown experimental factor could not be ruled out. An association between a missense DCLRE1C variant and V-gene and J-gene trimming of TCR beta chains was found in a later genetic analysis and replicated in an independent cohort. A cluster of highly shared sequence variants was judged likely to be a technical artifact of the sequencing pipeline. The authors suggested that the approach could potentially be extended to other disease states and immunological phenotypes.

On this clone: It has no known antigen specificity. The input lacks base qualities; no much larger clone sits a single base away.

In total, roughly 670 healthy bone marrow donors made up the cohort. All cohort members were sampled while nominally healthy, although unrecorded immune exposures were likely present. The donor was CMV seronegative and belonged to the group of roughly 330 seronegative cohort members. Every donor gave a peripheral blood sample, and the peripheral blood mononuclear cells from that sample were used for TCR beta sequencing. The Qiagen DNeasy Blood Extraction Kit was used to extract genomic DNA from the blood cell samples. Library construction relied on the immunoSEQ multiplex PCR assay. A mixture of 60 forward primers for TCR Vbeta segments and 13 reverse primers for TCR Jbeta segments was used in the multiplex PCR. Amplification of the CDR3 region of rearranged TCR beta genes was performed with a multiplex PCR assay on genomic DNA. On the Illumina HiSeq System, the amplified TCR beta libraries were sequenced as 87-base-pair reads. The paper's processing steps were these. A later analysis counted tens of millions of unique TCR beta chains across the 600 to 850 repertoires, and 9.5 million to 11 million of these chains were shared by at least two donors. A nearest-neighbor algorithm error-corrected the raw reads and collapsed the reads into unique sequences, merging closely related sequences to remove PCR and sequencing errors. CDR3 sequences were aligned to IMGT reference sequences to assign V, D and J gene segments. Each retained sequence needed at least a six-nucleotide match to both a V gene segment and a J gene segment. Rearrangements were classified as productive when the CDR3 lacked stop codons and remained in frame with V and J, and all other rearrangements were classified as non-productive. Following IMGT convention, CDR3 was defined as the stretch from the second conserved V-encoded cysteine up to the conserved J-encoded phenylalanine. In an earlier analysis of 500 to 650 of the donors, sequences lacking an unambiguous match to a single V gene segment were excluded. In an earlier analysis of some 590 of the donors, a V segment was called functional when productive rearrangements were above 56.7%, and segregating when the standard deviation between donors exceeded 5%. A statistical classification framework was developed to diagnose cytomegalovirus status using the catalog of TCR beta chain sequences. A later analysis assigned V and J genes by comparing TCR nucleotide sequences with IMGT/GENE-DB human TR gene sequences. The TCRdist pipeline was used in a later analysis to assign CDR3 sequences and most-parsimonious VDJ recombination scenarios. In a later analysis, every TCR beta chain was defined by the combination of its CDR3 amino acid sequence and its V-gene family, and reads without a unique V-gene family were dropped. As a way to deal with suspected cross-contamination and a sequencing artifact, a later analysis dropped 640 or so nucleotide sequences that were highly shared and had low generation probability. In a later analysis, a clonal expansion index was calculated for each public chain from normalized within-repertoire ranks of inferred template counts. In a later analysis, generation probabilities were computed using a VDJ recombination model fitted to out-of-frame rearrangements, and the results were checked against IGoR. A later analysis scored TCR-TCR, TCR-HLA and TCR-CMV co-occurrence with hypergeometric tests, applying a repertoire-size bias correction to TCR pairs. A later analysis estimated false discovery rates by permuting HLA or CMV assignments 20 times. In a later analysis, co-occurring TCRs were grouped with DBSCAN, and TCRdist sequence similarity was added when clustering was performed within HLA-allele-positive subsets. Repertoires with fewer than 30,000 or more than 120,000 public chains, plus five repertoires with anomalous nucleotide sharing, were excluded from co-occurrence clustering. Drawn from immuneACCESS, this table holds only the in-frame rearrangements with V and J called that TCRdb kept. Clones are partly lost; checked studies trace under half to an unresolved V gene and leave the rest unexplained. V, J and clone size derive from that table, while D and trimming were established from the DNA sequence. Within this sample are more than 110,000 clones, with about four fifths of them counted one time only. About 2.2% of the sample is in the top ten clones.

The V and J ends are trimmed by 4 bases and 4 bases, leaving 13 bases between them. Sequences SQVTM (CDR1) and ANQGSEA (CDR2) are obtained from the germline V gene. Inclusive of the bounding cysteine and phenylalanine, the CDR3 is 13 residues long. The read is trimmed to its CDR3 DNA, 39 bases read in frame from base 1. Sequences were obtained from PBMCs. The receptor comes from a young man in good health and CMV-seronegative. The chain links TRBV29-1 with TRBJ1-2, and the D gene may be TRBD1, 5 bases matching. The CDR3 region has the sequence CSVAPGPLYGYTF. The DNA sequence is given as TGCAGCGTTGCACCAGGGCCCCTCTATGGCTACACCTTC.